This is a list of T cell receptor beta chains from one sample in a study of T cell responses to AZD1222 COVID-19 vaccine. Sequenced by immunoSEQ multiplex PCR; TCRdb stores in-frame clones only, minus some. This sample has some 150,000 clones, with around 90% found just once. Sequencing was performed on peripheral blood, taken on day 0 of AZD1222 vaccination. These receptors were taken from an adult in good health. CDR3s include the opening cysteine and the closing phenylalanine or tryptophan. The D gene is left open where the match is weak. Some rows mark clone size as missing; the rest say once, few, many or name a class of expanded clone.

>TRBV3-1/TRBV3-2|TRBJ1-2|once|NA
CASSLTMGRYGGGYTF
TGTGCCAGCAGCCTAACAATGGGGCGATACGGGGGAGGCTACACCTTC
>TRBV4-3|TRBJ2-1|NA|NA
CASSQDGSRGRGLYNEQFF
TGCGCCAGCAGCCAAGATGGGTCAAGGGGGAGGGGTCTCTACAATGAGCAGTTCTTC
>TRBV2|TRBJ2-3|NA|TRBD2
CASRRSGAGTDTQYF
TGTGCCAGCAGAAGGAGCGGGGCCGGGACAGATACGCAGTATTTT
>TRBV6-2/TRBV6-3|TRBJ2-7|few|NA
CASSTPHGLSYEQYF
TGTGCCAGCAGTACCCCCCATGGGCTCTCCTACGAGCAGTACTTC
>TRBV5-4|TRBJ1-6|NA|NA
CASSNRVDNSPLHF
TGTGCCAGCAGTAACAGGGTCGATAATTCACCCCTCCACTTT
>TRBV6-5|TRBJ1-3|NA|NA
CASSYSGQITGNTIYF
TGTGCCAGCAGTTACTCCGGACAGATCACTGGAAACACCATATATTTT
>TRBV6-2/TRBV6-3|TRBJ2-7|NA|NA
CASSYSAPVSYEQYF
TGTGCCAGCAGTTACTCCGCCCCGGTCTCCTACGAGCAGTACTTC
>TRBV11-2|TRBJ2-7|once|NA
CASSHYEQYF
TGTGCCAGCAGCCACTACGAGCAGTACTTC
>TRBV6-2/TRBV6-3|TRBJ2-7|NA|NA
CASSYSSPDRSYEQYF
TGTGCCAGCAGTTACTCTTCGCCGGACCGCTCCTACGAGCAGTACTTC
>TRBV7-9|TRBJ1-5|once|NA
CASSVEFQPQHF
TGTGCCAGCAGCGTTGAATTTCAGCCCCAGCATTTT
>TRBV6-4|TRBJ1-2|NA|NA
CASSPDGGRFNYGYTF
TGTGCCAGCAGCCCCGACGGGGGGAGGTTCAACTATGGCTACACCTTC
>TRBV12-3/TRBV12-4|TRBJ2-1|once|NA
CASTPVVLGEQFF
TGTGCCAGCACCCCAGTGGTGTTGGGTGAGCAGTTCTTC
>TRBV18|TRBJ2-5|NA|NA
CASSPRRGRETQYF
TGTGCCAGCTCACCACGGAGAGGGAGAGAGACCCAGTACTTC
>TRBV3-1/TRBV3-2|TRBJ2-3|NA|NA
CASSLRGAPDTQYF
TGTGCCAGCAGCTTAAGGGGGGCCCCAGATACGCAGTATTTT
>TRBV5-1|TRBJ2-3|NA|TRBD1
CASGDRVSVTQYF
TGCGCCAGCGGAGACAGGGTCTCAGTCACGCAGTATTTT
>TRBV7-2|TRBJ1-1|NA|NA
CASSLVVGIQRAFF
TGTGCCAGCAGCTTAGTGGTGGGTATCCAGAGGGCTTTCTTT
>TRBV5-1|TRBJ1-6|NA|TRBD1
CASSLTGTENNSPLHF
TGCGCCAGCAGTCTAACCGGGACAGAGAATAATTCACCCCTCCACTTT
>TRBV27|TRBJ2-3|NA|NA
CASHRPGTFGDTQYF
TGTGCCAGCCATAGACCCGGGACTTTCGGAGATACGCAGTATTTT
>TRBV5-1|TRBJ2-1|NA|TRBD2
CASSWSGTRNEQFF
TGCGCCAGCAGCTGGAGCGGGACTAGGAATGAGCAGTTCTTC
>TRBV11-2|TRBJ1-4|NA|NA
CASSSEGGAPNEKLFF
TGTGCCAGCAGCTCCGAGGGGGGAGCACCAAATGAAAAACTGTTTTTT
>TRBV6-6|TRBJ1-1|once|TRBD1
CASSYSGTANTEAFF
TGTGCCAGCAGTTACTCGGGGACAGCGAACACTGAAGCTTTCTTT
>TRBV19|TRBJ2-5|NA|TRBD2
CASSGYGTSEETQYF
TGTGCCAGTAGTGGCTACGGGACTAGCGAAGAGACCCAGTACTTC
>TRBV29-1|TRBJ2-1|NA|NA
CSVVGNEQFF
TGCAGCGTTGTCGGGAATGAGCAGTTCTTC
>TRBV6-6|TRBJ2-1|NA|NA
CASSSDSYNEQFF
TGTGCCAGCAGTTCCGACAGCTACAATGAGCAGTTCTTC
>TRBV7-3|TRBJ2-1|NA|NA
CASSPRTGGNSEQFF
TGTGCCAGCAGCCCGCGGACAGGAGGGAACAGTGAGCAGTTCTTC
>TRBV6-6|TRBJ1-5|NA|TRBD1
CATHEGAPQPQHF
TGTGCCACCCATGAGGGGGCCCCGCAGCCCCAGCATTTT
>TRBV20-1|TRBJ1-2|NA|NA
CSASLRQNNYGYTF
TGCAGTGCTAGTTTGCGTCAGAATAACTATGGCTACACCTTC
>TRBV5-1|TRBJ2-1|NA|TRBD2
CASSLHRASGHNEQFF
TGCGCCAGCAGCCTCCACCGGGCTAGCGGACACAATGAGCAGTTCTTC
>TRBV12-5|TRBJ2-6|NA|NA
CASGLVLGGPGANVLTF
TGTGCTAGTGGTTTGGTATTGGGGGGGCCCGGGGCCAACGTCCTGACTTTC
>TRBV28|TRBJ2-2|NA|NA
CASSPTRTGELFF
TGTGCCAGCAGCCCGACTCGGACCGGGGAGCTGTTTTTT
>TRBV13|TRBJ1-5|NA|NA
CASSLAGGGQPQHF
TGTGCCAGCAGCTTAGCGGGGGGCGGTCAGCCCCAGCATTTT
>TRBV24-1|TRBJ2-3|NA|TRBD2
CATSDSSLGTSPPDTQYF
TGTGCCACCAGTGATTCCAGTTTAGGGACTAGCCCCCCAGATACGCAGTATTTT
>TRBV19|TRBJ1-1|few|TRBD1
CASSFGQGANTEAFF
TGTGCCAGTAGTTTCGGACAGGGGGCGAACACTGAAGCTTTCTTT
>TRBV29-1|TRBJ1-3|NA|NA
CSGQQGNTIYF
TGCAGCGGGCAACAGGGAAACACCATATATTTT
>TRBV7-9|TRBJ2-6|medium-sized|NA
CASSLATGANVLTF
TGTGCCAGCAGCTTAGCGACTGGGGCCAACGTCCTGACTTTC
>TRBV6-5|TRBJ1-4|NA|NA
CASSYAGRGEKLFF
TGTGCCAGCAGTTACGCAGGGAGGGGAGAAAAACTGTTTTTT
>TRBV7-9|TRBJ1-1|NA|TRBD1
CAGRTSFRDRGRGTEAFF
TGTGCCGGCAGGACCTCTTTCCGGGACAGGGGAAGAGGCACTGAAGCTTTCTTT
>TRBV6-1|TRBJ2-7|NA|TRBD1
CASSEAATGGNEQYF
TGTGCCAGCAGTGAAGCGGCGACAGGGGGCAACGAGCAGTACTTC
>TRBV6-2/TRBV6-3|TRBJ2-1|NA|NA
CASSYPLSGGKQFF
TGTGCCAGCAGTTACCCCCTGTCAGGCGGCAAGCAGTTCTTC
>TRBV5-4|TRBJ2-7|NA|NA
CASRTSRGGYEQYF
TGTGCCAGCAGAACCTCTAGGGGAGGCTACGAGCAGTACTTC
>TRBV7-2|TRBJ2-3|NA|NA
CASSFERAGTDTQYF
TGTGCCAGCAGCTTCGAGCGGGCCGGCACAGATACGCAGTATTTT
>TRBV7-9|TRBJ1-1|NA|TRBD1
CASSLGTGASEAFF
TGTGCCAGCAGCTTAGGGACAGGGGCGTCTGAAGCTTTCTTT
>TRBV2|TRBJ1-2|NA|TRBD1
CASSLQGAWGYTF
TGTGCCAGCAGCCTCCAGGGGGCGTGGGGCTACACCTTC
>TRBV7-2|TRBJ2-3|once|NA
CASSLSDSGWGDTQYF
TGTGCCAGCAGCTTATCGGATAGCGGTTGGGGAGATACGCAGTATTTT
>TRBV18|TRBJ2-3|NA|NA
CASSPREATDTQYF
TGTGCCAGCTCCCCCAGAGAGGCCACAGATACGCAGTATTTT
>TRBV7-6|TRBJ2-3|NA|NA
CASSLGSRAPGTQYF
TGTGCCAGCAGCTTAGGTTCCAGGGCCCCAGGTACGCAGTATTTT
>TRBV29-1|TRBJ2-1|NA|NA
CSVENEQFF
TGCAGCGTTGAAAATGAGCAGTTCTTC
>TRBV10-3|TRBJ2-5|NA|NA
CAISAAWGQYQETQYF
TGTGCCATCAGTGCCGCTTGGGGCCAGTACCAAGAGACCCAGTACTTC
>TRBV5-8|TRBJ2-7|many|NA
CASSRSYEQYF
TGTGCCAGCAGCCGCTCCTACGAGCAGTACTTC